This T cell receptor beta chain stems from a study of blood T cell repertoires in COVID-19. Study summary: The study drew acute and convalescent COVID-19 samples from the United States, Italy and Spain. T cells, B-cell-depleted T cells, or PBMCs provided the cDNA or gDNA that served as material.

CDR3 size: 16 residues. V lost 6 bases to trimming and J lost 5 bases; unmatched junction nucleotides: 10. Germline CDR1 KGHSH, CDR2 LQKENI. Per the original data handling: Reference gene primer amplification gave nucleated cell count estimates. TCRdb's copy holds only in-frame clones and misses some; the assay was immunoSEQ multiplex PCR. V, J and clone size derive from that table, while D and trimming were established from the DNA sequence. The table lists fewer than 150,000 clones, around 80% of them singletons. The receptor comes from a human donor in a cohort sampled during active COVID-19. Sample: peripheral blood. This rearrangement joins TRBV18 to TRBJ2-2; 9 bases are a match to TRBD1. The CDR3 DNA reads TGTGCCAGCTCCCTTACAGGGGGCGATTCGACCGGGGAGCTGTTTTTT. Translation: CASSLTGGDSTGELFF.